The 12 T cell receptor beta chains below all came from one sample that was sequenced in a study of shared clonotypes between healthy human individuals. TCRdb's table, derived via immunoSEQ multiplex PCR, lists solely in-frame clones and lacks some. The sample lists some 680,000 clones, 60% to 75% seen once, with roughly 2% in the top ten. Input material: memory CD4+ T cells sorted from blood. Described subset: CD45RA-negative fraction. The receptors stem from a woman aged 25 to 39 in good health.

The chain couples TRBV7-8 to TRBJ2-7; 11 bases match TRBD2. After removal of 6 bases from V and 0 bases from J, the junction contained 1 base not matched to a gene. The CDR3 sequence is 14 residues long. Germline CDR1 is SGHVS and CDR2 is FQNEAQ. The CDR3 nucleotides are TGTGCCAGCAGTACTAGCGGGAGCTCCTACGAGCAGTACTTC. Protein sequence: CASSTSGSSYEQYF.

The V gene is TRBV11-2, the J gene TRBJ2-3; possibly TRBD2 for D (6 bases). The CDR3 runs 13 residues. V shed 3 bases and J shed 6 bases, with 10 bases lying between them. Germline V gives CDR1 SGHAT, CDR2 FQNNGV. CDR3 residues: CASSFWRADTQYF. Written as DNA, the CDR3 is TGTGCCAGCAGCTTTTGGAGGGCGGATACGCAGTATTTT.

The V gene is TRBV29-1, the J gene TRBJ1-1, with 7 nucleotides matching TRBD1. Germline V lookup: CDR1 SQVTM, CDR2 ANQGSEA. Trimming at V came to 5 bases and at J to 10 bases, leaving 10 bases not matched to a gene. This CDR3 has 12 amino acids. The CDR3, as DNA: TGCAGCGTTACGGACAGGCTCGGTGGAGCTTTCTTT. Protein product: CSVTDRLGGAFF.

The J gene is TRBJ2-7, the V gene TRBV10-1, with a tentative D call TRBD2 (6 bases). Germline CDR1 is WNHNN and CDR2 is SYGVQD (reference sequence). V lost 2 bases to trimming and J lost 5 bases, with 16 bases between them. This CDR3 region has 15 residues. The DNA for the CDR3 is TGCGCCAGCAGTGAGAACGGACCCCCGGGGGACGAGCAGTACTTC. This gives the protein CASSENGPPGDEQYF.

The chain combines TRBV5-1 with TRBJ1-1; D not certain. This CDR3 is 15 amino acids long. Trimming took 2 bases from V and 1 from J, leaving 12 bases between them. The germline V gene encodes CDR1 SGHRS and CDR2 YFSETQ. The CDR3, as DNA: TGCGCCAGCAGCTTAACCCACGTTCAGAACACTGAAGCTTTCTTT. This gives the protein CASSLTHVQNTEAFF.

This clone was recorded only once. The V call is TRBV6-6, the J call TRBJ1-2; D call uncertain. This CDR3 comprises 12 residues. Trimming shortened V by 7 bases and J by 2 bases, and 8 bases separated the two germline ends. Germline V gene sequence: CDR1 MNHNY, CDR2 SVGAGI (reference sequence). In DNA, the CDR3 is TGTGCCAGCAAGTCACAGAACTATGGCTACACCTTC. Translating it yields CASKSQNYGYTF.

The chain couples TRBV19 to TRBJ1-2, with 12 bases lining up with TRBD1. CDR3 size: 16 residues. In germline, CDR1 is LNHDA, CDR2 SQIVND (reference sequence). J was trimmed by 7 bases and V by 6 bases; bases with no gene match: 12. CDR3 DNA sequence: TGTGCCAGTAGCGGGCCCCCGGGACAGGGGGCCCTTGGCTACACCTTC. Residues: CASSGPPGQGALGYTF.

The CDR3 nucleotides are TGTGCCAGCAGTGAGGTCGGGACAGGGTTAAACTATGGCTACACCTTC. It codes for CASSEVGTGLNYGYTF. The J gene is TRBJ1-2, the V gene TRBV6-1; 9 nucleotides line up with TRBD1. Germline assignment: CDR1 MNHNS and CDR2 SASEGT. The CDR3 is 16 residues long. J was trimmed by 2 bases and V by 3 bases; bases with no gene match: 7.

The V and J genes are TRBV5-1 and TRBJ2-5; TRBD1 matches at 7 bases. V was clipped by 4 bases and J by 1 base; unmatched bases: 7. The CDR3 sequence is 15 residues long. From germline, CDR1 is SGHRS and CDR2 YFSETQ. The CDR3 sequence: CASSPGTALQETQYF. The DNA for the CDR3 is TGCGCCAGCAGCCCCGGGACAGCACTCCAAGAGACCCAGTACTTC.

The rearrangement joins TRBV4-2 to TRBJ1-5; D is unresolved. Germline CDR1 reads LGHNA; CDR2 reads YNFKEQ. The CDR3 sequence is 13 residues long. V was pared by 1 base and J by 8 bases, with 9 bases between. The CDR3 region is CASSQGFGEPQHF. For the CDR3, the DNA is TGTGCCAGCAGCCAAGGCTTTGGAGAGCCCCAGCATTTT.

The chain couples TRBV7-2 to TRBJ2-1, with 13 nucleotides matching TRBD2. CDR3 size: 15 residues. The V gene end was trimmed by 5 bases and the J gene end by 9 bases; junction bases not matched to a gene: 7. Per germline, CDR1 SGHTA and CDR2 FQGNSA. The CDR3 DNA follows: TGTGCCAGCAGCCCGAGGACTAGCGGGAGAGGTGAGCAGTTCTTC. It encodes CASSPRTSGRGEQFF.

V usage is TRBV10-3 and J usage is TRBJ2-7; D is possibly TRBD1 (6 bases). The CDR3 runs to 15 residues. Germline V lookup: CDR1 ENHRY, CDR2 SYGVKD. Trimming stripped 10 bases from V and 3 bases from J, with 22 bases between. As DNA, the CDR3 is TGTGCCAGCAGAGAACGTGGACAGCAAGACTACGAGCAGTACTTC. Its protein product is CASRERGQQDYEQYF.